The entry that follows covers one T cell receptor (beta chain) sequence. Its cognate antigen is unknown. Germline CDR1 reads MGHRA; CDR2 reads YSYEKL. Trimming shortened V by 3 bases and J by 12 bases, and 19 bases separated the two germline ends. This CDR3 has 14 amino acids. In each sample, 80,000 to 100,000 TCR templates were assayed. Sequenced by immunoSEQ multiplex PCR; TCRdb stores in-frame clones only, minus some. The table shows 100,000 or so clones, with roughly 93% occurring only once. The source of the sample is a study of siplizumab effects on memory and regulatory T cells. Points from the study as a whole: Naive T cells apparently outstripped memory cells in diversity and seemed major alloresponse contributors.

This chain connects TRBV4-1 to TRBJ2-3; perhaps TRBD1 as D (5 bases). The origin of this receptor is a human donor in good health. Sequenced material: non-Treg CD4+ T cells sorted from blood. The CDR3 loop is CASSHSDNAWGQYF. CDR3 coding DNA: TGCGCCAGCAGCCATTCGGACAATGCATGGGGACAGTATTTT.